Listed below are T cell receptor beta chains from one sample, sequenced in a study of shared clonotypes between healthy human individuals. Clones were sequenced by immunoSEQ multiplex PCR, and TCRdb holds only the in-frame ones, with some missing. This sample has about 2,100,000 clones, with roughly 91% found just once. Sample: naive CD8+ T cells from PBMCs. The receptors come from a man younger than 35 in good health. Some clones in this sample may be carry-over from other donors' samples. CDR3s include the opening cysteine and the closing phenylalanine or tryptophan. D genes are given only for firm matches. Some rows have no size entry. The others give once, few or many, or a class for an expanded clone.

CDR3 DNA	CDR3 protein	V gene	J gene	clone size	D gene
TGTGCCAGCAGTTATGGCTACGAGCAGTACTTC	CASSYGYEQYF	TRBV5-5	TRBJ2-7	NA	NA
TGTGCCAGCAGCTTTTTTGGACAGTTAGAGACCCAGTACTTC	CASSFFGQLETQYF	TRBV11-2	TRBJ2-5	NA	NA
TGTGCCAGCAGCGTTGGGGTCAGATCCTACGAGCAGTACTTC	CASSVGVRSYEQYF	TRBV9	TRBJ2-7	NA	NA
TGTGCCAGCAGTTTGGCAGGGAATGTTTTCTATGGCTACACCTTC	CASSLAGNVFYGYTF	TRBV6-6	TRBJ1-2	NA	NA
TGTGCCTGGAGGCCGGGACTAGCGGGAGAGACCCAGTACTTC	CAWRPGLAGETQYF	TRBV30	TRBJ2-5	NA	TRBD2
TGTGCCAGCAGCGGGGCACTCGGGGAGAGCTCTGGAAACACCATATATTTT	CASSGALGESSGNTIYF	TRBV9	TRBJ1-3	NA	NA
TGCGCCAGCAGCCGGTCGGGTAGCGGGAGAAATGAGCAGTTCTTC	CASSRSGSGRNEQFF	TRBV4-1	TRBJ2-1	NA	TRBD2
TGTGCCAGCAGTTACGCAGCAACCACTGAAGCTTTCTTT	CASSYAATTEAFF	TRBV6-6	TRBJ1-1	NA	NA
TGTGCCAGCAGCAGACTCGCCTCCTACAATGAGCAGTTCTTC	CASSRLASYNEQFF	TRBV9	TRBJ2-1	NA	NA
TGTGCCAGCAGCCTGGGGACAGGGACGAACACTGAAGCTTTCTTT	CASSLGTGTNTEAFF	TRBV5-6	TRBJ1-1	NA	TRBD1
TGCGCCAGCAGCTTGAGGCAGGGCAACCCCTACGAGCAGTACTTC	CASSLRQGNPYEQYF	TRBV5-1	TRBJ2-7	NA	NA
TGTGCCAGCAGCCCCACTCCAGGGTGGAGTAACTATGGCTACACCTTC	CASSPTPGWSNYGYTF	TRBV9	TRBJ1-2	NA	NA
TGTGCCAGCAGTGAAGCGCAGCAAATTACAGATACGCAGTATTTT	CASSEAQQITDTQYF	TRBV2	TRBJ2-3	NA	NA
TGTGCCAGCAGTTACGTAGTAACCGCCTACAATGAGCAGTTCTTC	CASSYVVTAYNEQFF	TRBV6-5	TRBJ2-1	NA	NA
TGTGCCAGCAGCTATCGGACGGCGGCGGGCAATGAGCAGTTCTTC	CASSYRTAAGNEQFF	TRBV11-2	TRBJ2-1	NA	NA
TGCGCCAGCAGCACCCTAGCGGGAGGGGACAATGAGCAGTTCTTC	CASSTLAGGDNEQFF	TRBV4-1	TRBJ2-1	NA	TRBD2
TGTGCCAGCAGCCCGACAGGCCTCTCTGGAAACACCATATATTTT	CASSPTGLSGNTIYF	TRBV5-8	TRBJ1-3	NA	NA
TGTGCCAGCAGTTCAGAGGCGAACCTCCCCTACGAGCAGTACTTC	CASSSEANLPYEQYF	TRBV27	TRBJ2-7	NA	NA
TGTGCCAGCAGCCCCGGAATAGCGGGAGTTATTGGAAATGAGCAGTTCTTC	CASSPGIAGVIGNEQFF	TRBV13	TRBJ2-1	NA	TRBD2
TGTGCCAGCAGTATTAGCCCCACAGATACGCAGTATTTT	CASSISPTDTQYF	TRBV28	TRBJ2-3	NA	NA
TGCGCCAGCAGCCAAGATGAGGGGACCTACTCTGGAAACACCATATATTTT	CASSQDEGTYSGNTIYF	TRBV4-1	TRBJ1-3	NA	NA
TGTGCCAGCAGTAGCGGGATGGGGGATACGCAGTATTTT	CASSSGMGDTQYF	TRBV7-3	TRBJ2-3	NA	TRBD2
TGTGCCAGCAGCGATGGGACTAGCGGGGCTAGCACAGATACGCAGTATTTT	CASSDGTSGASTDTQYF	TRBV7-9	TRBJ2-3	NA	TRBD2
TGTGCCGGTCGGGACAGGGCGCATGAAAAACTGTTTTTT	CAGRDRAHEKLFF	TRBV2	TRBJ1-4	NA	TRBD1
TGTGCCAGCAGGGAACGGACAGGGGCGACCTACGAGCAGTACTTC	CASRERTGATYEQYF	TRBV7-9	TRBJ2-7	NA	TRBD1
TGTGCCAGCAGCCGGGACAGGGGGTACTCCTACGAGCAGTACTTC	CASSRDRGYSYEQYF	TRBV11-3	TRBJ2-7	NA	TRBD1
TGTGCCAGTAGGCCCCCAGGGACCAATCAGCCCCAGCATTTT	CASRPPGTNQPQHF	TRBV19	TRBJ1-5	NA	NA
TGTGCCAGTAGTATAGACAGGGGTCCATACAATGAGCAGTTCTTC	CASSIDRGPYNEQFF	TRBV19	TRBJ2-1	NA	NA
TGCAGCGCCCACCGGACTAGCGGGTCCACAGATACGCAGTATTTT	CSAHRTSGSTDTQYF	TRBV29-1	TRBJ2-3	NA	TRBD2
TGTGCCAGCAGTAGTTCAGGGGTCACCTACTACGAGCAGTACTTC	CASSSSGVTYYEQYF	TRBV6-5	TRBJ2-7	NA	NA
TGTGCCAGCAGCTTGACCGTCCATGAGCAGTTCTTC	CASSLTVHEQFF	TRBV5-6	TRBJ2-1	NA	NA
TGTGCCAGCAGCTTGGCGGCAGGGGGAATCTCTGAAGCTTTCTTT	CASSLAAGGISEAFF	TRBV5-4	TRBJ1-1	NA	TRBD1
TGTGCCAGTAGTAGCTTCTTCCGGGACCGCTCCTACGAGCAGTACTTC	CASSSFFRDRSYEQYF	TRBV19	TRBJ2-7	NA	NA
TGTGCCAGCAGTTACTCGCTGACGTGGGCAGAGGGCTACACCTTC	CASSYSLTWAEGYTF	TRBV6-5	TRBJ1-2	NA	NA
TGCGCCAGCAGCCAAGGAGGTAGCTCCTACAATGAGCAGTTCTTC	CASSQGGSSYNEQFF	TRBV4-1	TRBJ2-1	NA	NA
TGCGCCAGCAGCTTCATGGGGCAGGACCAAGAGACCCAGTACTTC	CASSFMGQDQETQYF	TRBV5-1	TRBJ2-5	NA	NA
TGTGCCAGCAGGCCAACGGGACTAGCGGGCGGGGGTAGGGGTCAGTACTTC	CASRPTGLAGGGRGQYF	TRBV28	TRBJ2-4	once	TRBD2
TGTGCCAGCAGCCCGGTCGGGGAAGGGCAGTTCTTC	CASSPVGEGQFF	TRBV7-3	TRBJ2-1	NA	NA
TGCGCCAGCAGTGACCGTAGCAATCAGCCCCAGCATTTT	CASSDRSNQPQHF	TRBV4-1	TRBJ1-5	NA	NA
TGTGCCAGCAGTTCCCCCCCGGGAGGGTACAATGAGCAGTTCTTC	CASSSPPGGYNEQFF	TRBV27	TRBJ2-1	NA	TRBD2
TGCAGCGTTGTAAGCAGGGGCAGAGTTGGCTACACCTTC	CSVVSRGRVGYTF	TRBV29-1	TRBJ1-2	NA	NA
TGTGCCAGCAGTTTTAGTTTTCCCGACGAGCAGTACTTC	CASSFSFPDEQYF	TRBV27	TRBJ2-7	NA	NA
TGTGCCAGTAGTCCCTCGTATTCCTACGAGCAGTACTTC	CASSPSYSYEQYF	TRBV19	TRBJ2-7	NA	NA
TGTGCCTGGAGGCACTATAACGAGCAGTACTTC	CAWRHYNEQYF	TRBV30	TRBJ2-7	NA	NA
TGTGCCTGGAGTGTACAGAGGACAGGGCTAGTACACACCGGGGAGCTGTTTTTT	CAWSVQRTGLVHTGELFF	TRBV30	TRBJ2-2	NA	TRBD1
TGTGCCAGCAGCCCGCTCAAACAGGGTTGGAGTGACGAGCAGTACTTC	CASSPLKQGWSDEQYF	TRBV5-8	TRBJ2-7	NA	NA
TGTGCCAGCAGCGACCGGGACAGGGTACCGGGCGAGCAGTACTTC	CASSDRDRVPGEQYF	TRBV5-4	TRBJ2-7	NA	TRBD1
TGTGCCAGCAGCCCTGAGTCCTACGAGCAGTACTTC	CASSPESYEQYF	TRBV27	TRBJ2-7	NA	NA
TGTGCCTGGAGCTACGGGACAGGCCCCTACGAGCAGTACTTC	CAWSYGTGPYEQYF	TRBV30	TRBJ2-7	NA	TRBD1